A single T cell receptor (beta chain) is shown here with its context. This clone was observed once. Its antigen remains unidentified. No per-base quality is available; no much larger clone lies one base away. In total, roughly 670 healthy bone marrow donors made up the cohort. At the time of sampling, every cohort member was nominally healthy, though immune exposures that went unrecorded were likely present. The donor was CMV seronegative and belonged to the group of 352 seronegative cohort members. Each donor provided a peripheral blood sample, and peripheral blood mononuclear cells were used for TCR beta sequencing. Genomic DNA was extracted from the blood cell samples with the Qiagen DNeasy Blood Extraction Kit. This entry comes from a study of cytomegalovirus exposure and HLA in healthy donors (dated by TCRdb to about 2017). Study-level background: In an earlier analysis of around 540 of the donors, approximately 300 Gb of sequence data and 117 million unique TCR beta sequences from 150 million to 200 million T cells were reported. About 310 gigabases of sequencing data and 70 million to 85 million unique TCR sequences were included in an early release covering 550 to 800 HLA-typed donors. Of the roughly 400 genotyped donors, 80% to 90% were placed in the genetic ancestry cluster associated with self-reported Caucasian donors. The aim of the study was to test whether cataloging public T cell receptors could identify signatures of past pathogen exposure. Using immunosequencing, the study profiled T cell repertoires from about 620 subjects and related those repertoires to cytomegalovirus serostatus. In addition to the first cohort of roughly 670 subjects, a separate validation cohort of 130 or so different subjects was used. To predict cytomegalovirus infection status, the study combined high-throughput TCR immunosequencing, statistical association of individual TCRs with disease status, and machine learning. In a later analysis, previously published TCR beta repertoires from about 640 donors were re-analyzed and high-resolution HLA genotyping was added so that TCR occurrence patterns could be studied. The later analysis used no new phenotypic data to find candidate immune exposures, relying instead on TCR beta sequences and their occurrence across donors. In an earlier analysis of 587 of the donors, high-throughput TCR beta sequencing was used to judge whether each TCR beta V gene segment behaved as functional or pseudogenic. Donor age, sex, ethnicity and CMV serostatus were collected together with the repertoire data. A later genetic analysis used genome-wide SNP genotypes for 398 of the 666 donors, treating that subset as a discovery cohort. All discovery cohort repertoires had been generated using a single sequencing platform. HLA typing covered class I and class II loci at four-digit resolution. Typing coverage differed by locus: A, B, C, DRB1 and DQB1 were typed in roughly 620-630 donors, DQA1 in about 500, DPA1 in approximately 600, and DPB1 in around 490. A handful of DR-DQ haplotypes were handled as single units for association and clustering because linkage in the cohort was strong. Among about 400 genotyped donors of the cohort, an average of approximately 240,000 unique TCR beta nucleotide sequences was sequenced per donor, of which approximately 19% were non-productive.

Receptor amplification or capture employed the immunoSEQ multiplex PCR assay. For the multiplex PCR, a mixture combining 60 forward primers for TCR Vbeta segments and 13 reverse primers for TCR Jbeta segments was used. A multiplex PCR assay on genomic DNA amplified the CDR3 region of rearranged TCR beta genes. The Illumina HiSeq System was used to sequence the amplified TCR beta libraries as 87-base-pair reads. As for the authors' bioinformatics: Across the 666 repertoires, a later analysis counted tens of millions of unique TCR beta chains, some 11 million of which were shared by at least two donors. Raw reads were error-corrected and collapsed into unique sequences with a nearest-neighbor algorithm that merged closely related sequences to remove PCR and sequencing errors. To assign V, D and J gene segments, CDR3 sequences were aligned to IMGT reference sequences. Each retained sequence needed at least a six-nucleotide match to both a V gene segment and a J gene segment. Rearrangements were classified as productive when the CDR3 lacked stop codons and remained in frame with V and J, and all other rearrangements were classified as non-productive. Following IMGT convention, CDR3 was defined as the stretch from the second conserved V-encoded cysteine up to the conserved J-encoded phenylalanine. Sequences without an unambiguous match to a single V gene segment were excluded from the earlier analysis of 450 to 750 of the donors. An earlier analysis of fewer than 750 of the donors classified V segments as functional when productive rearrangements were above 56.7% and as segregating when the standard deviation between donors was above 5%. To diagnose cytomegalovirus status from the catalog of TCR beta chain sequences, a statistical classification framework was built. In a later analysis, TCR nucleotide sequences were compared against IMGT/GENE-DB human TR gene sequences so that V and J genes could be assigned. A later analysis assigned CDR3 sequences and most-parsimonious VDJ recombination scenarios with the TCRdist pipeline. In a later analysis, each TCR beta chain was defined by its CDR3 amino acid sequence together with its V-gene family, and reads without a unique V-gene family were excluded. In a later analysis, approximately 590 highly shared, low-generation-probability nucleotide sequences were removed to address suspected cross-contamination and a sequencing artifact. For each public chain, a later analysis derived a clonal expansion index from normalized ranks of inferred template counts within each repertoire. In a later analysis, generation probabilities were computed with a VDJ recombination model fitted to out-of-frame rearrangements, and the resulting probabilities were checked against IGoR. Hypergeometric tests were used in a later analysis to score TCR-TCR, TCR-HLA and TCR-CMV co-occurrence, with a repertoire-size bias correction applied to the TCR pairs. In a later analysis, false discovery rates were estimated by permuting HLA or CMV assignments 20 times. In a later analysis, co-occurring TCRs were grouped using DBSCAN, and TCRdist sequence similarity was added for clustering within HLA-allele-positive subsets. Repertoires with fewer than 30,000 or more than 120,000 public chains, plus five repertoires with anomalous nucleotide sharing, were excluded from co-occurrence clustering. TCRdb limited this immuneACCESS table to in-frame rearrangements with V and J called. A share of clones is missing; checked studies link under half to unresolved V genes, and the rest is unexplained. The DNA gave D and trimming, while V, J and clone size come from that table. The sample includes under 150,000 clones, with about four fifths observed a single time. Approximately 2.4% of the sample rests with the top ten.

General study outcomes and caveats: In vitro tests confirmed that a few of the cytomegalovirus-associated TCR beta chains recognize cytomegalovirus antigens. A later analysis found that most CMV-associated TCR beta chains appeared HLA-restricted, with HLA associations seemingly driven largely by CMV exposure. The classifier was reported to diagnose cytomegalovirus status with high specificity and sensitivity in both the original cohort and the validation cohort. CMV serostatus was the only immune exposure information available for the cohort. A further reported finding was that TCR beta sequences accurately predicted the HLA-A and HLA-B alleles for most subjects in the first cohort. Across donors, most TCR sequences were observed very rarely, whereas some public TCRs were present in many individuals. A cluster of highly shared sequence variants was judged likely to be a technical artifact of the sequencing pipeline. Sequencing depth was assumed to be roughly uniform across donors in the presence/absence analyses, though that assumption may not hold. In an earlier analysis of approximately 590 of the donors, most TCR beta V segments were observed in productive rearrangements about 87% or about 30% of the time, broadly matching IMGT annotations. A total of about 180 TCR beta chains were listed by the study as associated with cytomegalovirus. HLA typing was unavailable for some donors at each locus, so association tests used only the typed subset. In a later analysis, HLA-associated TCR beta chains showed more clonal expansion and lower generation probabilities than non-associated chains that were equally common. According to a later analysis, TCR association rates differed among HLA loci, with DRB1 alleles showing the most associated TCRs and HLA-C alleles showing the fewest. The authors suggested that the approach could potentially be generalized to other disease states and immunological phenotypes. The earlier analysis of almost 600 of the donors excluded fewer than 20 rarely observed V segments, including chromosome 9 orphons, because counts were too low. A later genetic analysis associated a missense DCLRE1C variant with V-gene and J-gene trimming of TCR beta chains, and an independent cohort replicated the association. This cohort had only TCR beta chains sequenced, and the lack of alpha or paired-chain data limited which features could be detected. Specific HLA alleles were associated with some 15,000 TCR beta sequences at a false discovery rate of 0.05 in a later analysis. A later genetic analysis reported fewer N-insertions in productive TCRs among donors in an Asian-associated ancestry cluster than the roughly 690-donor mean. In a later analysis, several top co-occurrence clusters were reported to appear linked to parvovirus B19, influenza, CMV and Epstein-Barr virus. Correlated functional status among segregating V segments might be attributable to linkage disequilibrium, but an unknown experimental factor could not be ruled out. Assigning TCR associations to individual alleles was difficult when HLA alleles, especially DR and DQ, strongly co-occurred.

Sequenced sample: PBMCs. This TCR was sampled from a male donor in good health and CMV-seronegative.

The CDR3 protein: CASSLAPSGSDTQYF. At the DNA level, the sequence is TGCGCCAGCAGCTTGGCCCCTAGCGGCTCAGATACGCAGTATTTT. This chain is built from TRBV5-1 and TRBJ2-3, and TRBD2 matches 7 of the central bases. V and J are trimmed by 0 bases and 4 bases, and the gene matches miss 5 bases of the junction. The CDR3 runs 15 residues from the cysteine to the phenylalanine. The only DNA kept is the CDR3, 45 bases in frame from the first base. The germline V gene gives CDR1 as SGHRS and CDR2 as YFSETQ.